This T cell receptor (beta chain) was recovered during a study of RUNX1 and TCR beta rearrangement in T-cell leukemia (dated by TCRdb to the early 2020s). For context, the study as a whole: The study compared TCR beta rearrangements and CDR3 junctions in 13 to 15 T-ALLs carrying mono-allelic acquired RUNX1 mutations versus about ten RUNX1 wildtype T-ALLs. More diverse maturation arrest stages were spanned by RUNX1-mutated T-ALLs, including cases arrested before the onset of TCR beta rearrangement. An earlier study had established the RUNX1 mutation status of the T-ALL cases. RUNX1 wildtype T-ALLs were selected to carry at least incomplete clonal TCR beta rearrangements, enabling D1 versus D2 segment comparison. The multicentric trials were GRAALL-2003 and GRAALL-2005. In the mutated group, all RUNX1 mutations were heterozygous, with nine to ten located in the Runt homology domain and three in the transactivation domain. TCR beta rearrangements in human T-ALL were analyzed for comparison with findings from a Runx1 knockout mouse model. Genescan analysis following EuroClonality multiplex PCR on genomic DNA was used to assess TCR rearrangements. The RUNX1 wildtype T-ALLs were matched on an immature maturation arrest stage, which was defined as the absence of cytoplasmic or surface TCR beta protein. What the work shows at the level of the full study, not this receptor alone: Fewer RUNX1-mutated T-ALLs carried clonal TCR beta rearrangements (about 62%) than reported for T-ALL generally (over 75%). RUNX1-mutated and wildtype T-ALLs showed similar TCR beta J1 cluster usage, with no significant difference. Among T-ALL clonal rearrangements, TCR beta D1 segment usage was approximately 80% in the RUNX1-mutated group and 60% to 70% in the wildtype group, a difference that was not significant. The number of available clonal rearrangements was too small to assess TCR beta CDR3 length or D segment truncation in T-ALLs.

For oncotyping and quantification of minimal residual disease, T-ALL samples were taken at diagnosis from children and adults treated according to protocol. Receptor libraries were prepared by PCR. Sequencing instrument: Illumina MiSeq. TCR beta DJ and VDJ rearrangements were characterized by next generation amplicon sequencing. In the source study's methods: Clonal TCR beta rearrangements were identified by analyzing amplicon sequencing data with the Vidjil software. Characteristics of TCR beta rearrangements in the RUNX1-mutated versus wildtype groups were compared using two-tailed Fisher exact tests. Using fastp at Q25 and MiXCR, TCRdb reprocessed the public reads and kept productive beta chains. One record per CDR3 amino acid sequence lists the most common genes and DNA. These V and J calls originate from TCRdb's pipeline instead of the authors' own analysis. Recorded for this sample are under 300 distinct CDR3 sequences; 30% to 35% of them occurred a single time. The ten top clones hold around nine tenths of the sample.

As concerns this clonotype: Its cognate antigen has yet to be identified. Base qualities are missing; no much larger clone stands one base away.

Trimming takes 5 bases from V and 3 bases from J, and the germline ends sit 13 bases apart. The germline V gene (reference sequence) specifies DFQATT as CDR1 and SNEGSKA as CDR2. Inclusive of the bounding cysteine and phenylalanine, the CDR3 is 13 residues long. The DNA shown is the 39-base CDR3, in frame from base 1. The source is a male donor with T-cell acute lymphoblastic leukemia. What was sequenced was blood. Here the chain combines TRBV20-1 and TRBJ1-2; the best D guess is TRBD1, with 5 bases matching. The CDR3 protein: CSAAGAYDYGYTF. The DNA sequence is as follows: TGCAGTGCTGCCGGGGCCTATGACTATGGCTACACCTTC.